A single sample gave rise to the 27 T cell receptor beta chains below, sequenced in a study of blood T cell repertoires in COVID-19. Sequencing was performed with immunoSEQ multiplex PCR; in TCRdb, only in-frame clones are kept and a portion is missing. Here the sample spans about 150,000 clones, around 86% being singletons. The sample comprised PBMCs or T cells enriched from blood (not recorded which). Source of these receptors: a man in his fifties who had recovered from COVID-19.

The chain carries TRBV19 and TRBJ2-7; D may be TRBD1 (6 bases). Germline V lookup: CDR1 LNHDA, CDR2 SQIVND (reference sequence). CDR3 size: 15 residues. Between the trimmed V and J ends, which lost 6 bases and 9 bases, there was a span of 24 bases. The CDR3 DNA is TGTGCCAGTAGCTCCGGCAGGGGCCAGTACGTCGCGCAGTACTTC. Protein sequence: CASSSGRGQYVAQYF.

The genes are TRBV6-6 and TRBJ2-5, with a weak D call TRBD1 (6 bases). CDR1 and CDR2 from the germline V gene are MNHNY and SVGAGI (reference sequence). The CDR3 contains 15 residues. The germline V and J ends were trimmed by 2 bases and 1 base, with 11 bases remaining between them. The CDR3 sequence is CASSYGTGPQETQYF. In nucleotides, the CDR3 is TGTGCCAGCAGTTACGGTACAGGGCCCCAAGAGACCCAGTACTTC.

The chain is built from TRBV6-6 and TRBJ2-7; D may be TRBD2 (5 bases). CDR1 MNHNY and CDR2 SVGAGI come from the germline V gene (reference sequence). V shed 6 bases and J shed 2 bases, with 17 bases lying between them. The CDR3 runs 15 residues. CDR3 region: CASSNPGIAPYEQYF. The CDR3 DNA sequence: TGTGCCAGCAGCAACCCCGGGATCGCACCCTACGAGCAGTACTTC.

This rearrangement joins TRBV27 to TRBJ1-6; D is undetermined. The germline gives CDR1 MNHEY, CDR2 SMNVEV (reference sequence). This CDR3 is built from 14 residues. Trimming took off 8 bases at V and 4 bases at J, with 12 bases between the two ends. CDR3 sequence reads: CASGWGGYNSPLHF. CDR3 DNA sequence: TGTGCCAGCGGGTGGGGAGGGTATAATTCACCCCTCCACTTT.

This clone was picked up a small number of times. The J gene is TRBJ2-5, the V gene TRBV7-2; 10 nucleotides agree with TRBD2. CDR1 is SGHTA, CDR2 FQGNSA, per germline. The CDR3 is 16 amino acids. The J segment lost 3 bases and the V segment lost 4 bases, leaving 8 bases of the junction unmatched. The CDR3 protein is CASSSQGGLAEETQYF. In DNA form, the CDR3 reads TGTGCCAGCAGCTCGCAGGGTGGACTAGCGGAAGAGACCCAGTACTTC.

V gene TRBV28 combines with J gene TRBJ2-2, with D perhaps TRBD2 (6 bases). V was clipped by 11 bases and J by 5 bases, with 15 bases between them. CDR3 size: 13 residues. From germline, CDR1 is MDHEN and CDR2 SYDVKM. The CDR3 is CAGGRLLTGELFF. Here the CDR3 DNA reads TGTGCCGGGGGGAGACTTCTGACCGGGGAGCTGTTTTTT. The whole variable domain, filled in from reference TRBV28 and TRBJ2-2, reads DVKVTQSSRYLVKRTGEKVFLECVQDMDHENMFWYRQDPGLGLRLIYFSYDVKMKEKGDIPEGYSVSREKKERFSLILESASTNQTSMYLCAGGRLLTGELFFGEGSRLTVL.

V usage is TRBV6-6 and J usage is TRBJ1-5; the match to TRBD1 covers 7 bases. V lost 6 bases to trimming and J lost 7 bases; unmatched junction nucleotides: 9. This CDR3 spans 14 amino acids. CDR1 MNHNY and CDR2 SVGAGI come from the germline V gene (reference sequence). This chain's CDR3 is CASSVGQAHQPQHF. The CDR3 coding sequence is TGTGCCAGCAGCGTCGGACAGGCCCACCAGCCCCAGCATTTT.

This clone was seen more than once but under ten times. CDR3: CSAQGPQPQHF. The CDR3 bases are TGCAGTGCCCAGGGGCCTCAGCCCCAGCATTTT. This sequence joins TRBV20-1 and TRBJ1-5; TRBD1 might be the D (6 bases). The CDR3 totals 11 residues. Deletions cut 6 bases from V and 6 bases from J, with 9 bases between. The germline V gene has CDR1 DFQATT and CDR2 SNEGSKA (reference sequence).

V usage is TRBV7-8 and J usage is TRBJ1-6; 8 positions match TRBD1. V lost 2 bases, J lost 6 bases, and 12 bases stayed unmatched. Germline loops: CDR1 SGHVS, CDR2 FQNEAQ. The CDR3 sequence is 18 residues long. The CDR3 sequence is CASSLPTVVDRVNSPLHF. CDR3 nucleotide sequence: TGTGCCAGCAGCTTACCCACAGTCGTGGACAGGGTTAATTCACCCCTCCACTTT.

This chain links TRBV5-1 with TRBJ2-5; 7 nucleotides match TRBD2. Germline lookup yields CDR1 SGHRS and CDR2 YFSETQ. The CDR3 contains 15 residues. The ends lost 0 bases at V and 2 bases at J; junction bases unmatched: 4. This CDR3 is CASSLAGRAQETQYF. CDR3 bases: TGCGCCAGCAGCTTGGCGGGGAGGGCACAAGAGACCCAGTACTTC.

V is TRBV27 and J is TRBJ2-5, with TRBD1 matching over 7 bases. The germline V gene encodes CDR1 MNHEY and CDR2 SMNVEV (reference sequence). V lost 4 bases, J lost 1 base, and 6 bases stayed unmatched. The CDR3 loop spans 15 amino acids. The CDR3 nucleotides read TGTGCCAGCAGTTCAACCTGGACAGGCCAAGAGACCCAGTACTTC. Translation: CASSSTWTGQETQYF.

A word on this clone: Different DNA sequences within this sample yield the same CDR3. Here the CDR3 reads CASSLAGGNQPQHF. CDR3 bases: TGTGCCAGCAGCTTAGCAGGGGGAAATCAGCCCCAGCATTTT. The chain carries TRBV7-2 and TRBJ1-5; TRBD1 is a possible D gene (6 bases). With 0 bases removed from V and 4 bases from J, the gap between germline ends came to 7 bases. Germline values: CDR1 SGHTA, CDR2 FQGNSA. The CDR3 extends over 14 amino acids.

The DNA of the CDR3 is TGTGCCTGGAGCGACGCACAGATGAACACTGAAGCTTTCTTT. It codes for CAWSDAQMNTEAFF. The chain has TRBV30 and TRBJ1-1; D gene uncertain. This CDR3 is built from 14 residues. The germline V gene has CDR1 GTSNPN and CDR2 SVGIG (reference sequence). V was clipped by 3 bases and J by 0 bases, with 11 bases between them.

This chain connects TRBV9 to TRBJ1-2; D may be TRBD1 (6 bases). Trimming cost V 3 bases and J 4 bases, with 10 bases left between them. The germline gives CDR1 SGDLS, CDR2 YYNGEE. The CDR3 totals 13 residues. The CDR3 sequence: CASSAGAGYGYTF. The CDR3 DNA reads TGTGCCAGCAGCGCAGGGGCCGGCTATGGCTACACCTTC.

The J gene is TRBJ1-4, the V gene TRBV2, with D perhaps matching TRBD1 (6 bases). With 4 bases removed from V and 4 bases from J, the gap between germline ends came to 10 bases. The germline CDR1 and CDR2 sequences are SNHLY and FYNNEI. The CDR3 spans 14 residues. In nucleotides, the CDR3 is TGTGCCAGCAGTGTACAGGGCTATAATGAAAAACTGTTTTTT. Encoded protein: CASSVQGYNEKLFF.

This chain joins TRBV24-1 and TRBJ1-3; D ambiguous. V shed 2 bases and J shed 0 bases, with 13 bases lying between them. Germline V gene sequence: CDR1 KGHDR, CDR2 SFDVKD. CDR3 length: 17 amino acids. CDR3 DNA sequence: TGTGCCACCAGTGATTACTCGGGTGCAGACTCTGGAAACACCATATATTTT. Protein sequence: CATSDYSGADSGNTIYF.

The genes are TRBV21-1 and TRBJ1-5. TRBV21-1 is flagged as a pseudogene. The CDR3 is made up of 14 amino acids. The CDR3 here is CASSKEWRNQPQHF. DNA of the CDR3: TGTGCCAGCAGCAAAGAATGGAGAAATCAGCCCCAGCATTTT.

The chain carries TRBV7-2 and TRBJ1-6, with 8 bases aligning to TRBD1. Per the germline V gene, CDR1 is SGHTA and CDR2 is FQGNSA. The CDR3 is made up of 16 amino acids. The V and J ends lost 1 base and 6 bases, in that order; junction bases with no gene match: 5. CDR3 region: CASSLVKGTGNSPLHF. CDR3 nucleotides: TGTGCCAGCAGCTTAGTGAAGGGGACAGGTAATTCACCCCTCCACTTT.

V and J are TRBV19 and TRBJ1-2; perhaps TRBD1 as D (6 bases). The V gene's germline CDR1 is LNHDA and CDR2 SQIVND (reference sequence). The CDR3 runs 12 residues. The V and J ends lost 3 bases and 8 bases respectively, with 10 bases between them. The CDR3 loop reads CASSISRGGYTF. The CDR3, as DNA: TGTGCCAGTAGTATCTCCAGGGGAGGCTACACCTTC.

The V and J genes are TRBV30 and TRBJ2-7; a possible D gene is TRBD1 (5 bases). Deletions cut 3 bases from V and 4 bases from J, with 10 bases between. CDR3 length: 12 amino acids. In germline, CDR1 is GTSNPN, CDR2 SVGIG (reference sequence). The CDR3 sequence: CAWSVPGYEQYF. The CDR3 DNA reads TGTGCCTGGAGCGTGCCAGGGTACGAGCAGTACTTC.

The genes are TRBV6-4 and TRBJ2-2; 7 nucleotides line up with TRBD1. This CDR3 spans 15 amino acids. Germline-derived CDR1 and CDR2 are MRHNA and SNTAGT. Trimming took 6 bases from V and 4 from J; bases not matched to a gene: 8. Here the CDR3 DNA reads TGTGCCAGCAGAACAGACAGGGTTGCCACCGGGGAGCTGTTTTTT. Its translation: CASRTDRVATGELFF.

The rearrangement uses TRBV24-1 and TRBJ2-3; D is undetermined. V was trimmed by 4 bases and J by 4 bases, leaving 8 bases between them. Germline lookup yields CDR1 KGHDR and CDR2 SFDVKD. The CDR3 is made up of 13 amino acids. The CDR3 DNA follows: TGTGCCACCAGTGAAGCGAGTTCAGATACGCAGTATTTT. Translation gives CATSEASSDTQYF.

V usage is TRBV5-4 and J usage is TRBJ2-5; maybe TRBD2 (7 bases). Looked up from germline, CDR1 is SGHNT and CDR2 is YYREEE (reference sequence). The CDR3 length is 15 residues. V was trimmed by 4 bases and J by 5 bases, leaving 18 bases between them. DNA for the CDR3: TGTGCCAGCAGCGAAGACTCGGGGGGCGCCGAGACCCAGTACTTC. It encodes CASSEDSGGAETQYF.

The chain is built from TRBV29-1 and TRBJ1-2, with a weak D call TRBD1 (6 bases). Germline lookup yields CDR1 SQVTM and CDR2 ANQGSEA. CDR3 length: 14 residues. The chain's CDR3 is CSALDRDTDYGYTF. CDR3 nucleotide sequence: TGCAGTGCTCTTGACCGGGACACGGACTATGGCTACACCTTC.

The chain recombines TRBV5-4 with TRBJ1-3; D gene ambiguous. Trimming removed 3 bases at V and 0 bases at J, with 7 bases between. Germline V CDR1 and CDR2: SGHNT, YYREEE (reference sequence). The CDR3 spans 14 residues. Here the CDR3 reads CASSSRVSGNTIYF. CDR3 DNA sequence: TGTGCCAGCAGCTCCCGGGTCTCTGGAAACACCATATATTTT.

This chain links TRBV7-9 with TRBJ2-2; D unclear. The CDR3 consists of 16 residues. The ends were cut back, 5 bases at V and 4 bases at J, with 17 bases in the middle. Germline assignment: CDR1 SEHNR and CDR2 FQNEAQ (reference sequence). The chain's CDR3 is CASSATRRTLTGELFF. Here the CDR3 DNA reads TGTGCCAGCAGCGCGACGAGGCGTACTCTCACCGGGGAGCTGTTTTTT.

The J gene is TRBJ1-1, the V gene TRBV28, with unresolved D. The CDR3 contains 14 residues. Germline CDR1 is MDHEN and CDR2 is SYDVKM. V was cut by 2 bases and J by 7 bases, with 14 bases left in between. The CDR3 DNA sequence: TGTGCCAGCAGTTTAGTGGCCAGGATAAATGAAGCTTTCTTT. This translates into CASSLVARINEAFF.